This T cell receptor (beta chain) stems from a study of identifying expanded T cells in peripheral blood. Data came from immunoSEQ multiplex PCR; TCRdb stores just in-frame clones and leaves some out. Here the sample spans some 70,000 clones, 85% to 90% being singletons. A word on this clone: The antigen is not known.

Germline V gene data show CDR1 as MDHEN and CDR2 as SYDVKM. V lost 6 bases and J lost 7, with 15 bases in between. CDR3 length equals 13 residues. Findings and caveats of the study: Variance in clone template counts between approximately 2-week samples significantly increased with total template count across all healthy donors.

The clonotype comes from a person between 18 and 75 years old in good health. The V call is TRBV28, the J call TRBJ2-5, with D possibly matching TRBD2 (6 bases). The sequenced sample consisted of blood. The CDR3 loop reads CASSPLNGGTQYF. CDR3 DNA: TGTGCCAGCAGCCCTTTAAACGGGGGGACCCAGTACTTC.